This T cell receptor beta chain stems from a study of T cells of healthy individuals. This clonotype was found many times. One entry per CDR3 protein, called by TCRdb with MiXCR from the 5' RACE reads. This sample carries around 98,000 distinct CDR3 sequences, 15% to 20% of them seen once, and the ten largest clones take 6.2%. Trimming removed 1 base at V and 2 bases at J, with 6 bases between. Germline assignment: CDR1 SGHVT and CDR2 SQSDAQ. There are 13 residues in the CDR3. The TCR sequence derives from a human donor in good health. The chain is built from TRBV7-4 and TRBJ2-7; the D gene is possibly TRBD1 (5 bases). In DNA form, the CDR3 reads TGTGCCAGCAGCTTAGGGACAACCTACGAGCAGTACTTC. This codes for CASSLGTTYEQYF.